The 7 T cell receptor beta chains below come from one sample, sequenced in a study of T cells after yellow fever vaccination. TCRdb used MiXCR to reprocess the 5' RACE reads, holding one entry per CDR3 protein. The sample has about 160,000 distinct CDR3 sequences; 5.5% to 7.5% are singletons. The input for sequencing was CD4+ T cells sorted from PBMCs, taken 5 days after the first yellow fever vaccination. Source of these receptors: a young man who received the YFV17D yellow fever vaccine.

The gene calls are TRBV7-9 and TRBJ1-5; D ambiguous. Trimming shortened V by 1 base and J by 4 bases, and 2 bases separated the two germline ends. The length of the CDR3 is 12 residues. Germline V gene lookup returns CDR1 SEHNR and CDR2 FQNEAQ (reference sequence). The CDR3 sequence: CASSLENQPQHF. CDR3 bases: TGTGCCAGCAGCTTAGAGAATCAGCCCCAGCATTTT.

This clonotype was found a few times. V gene TRBV5-5 combines with J gene TRBJ2-2; 9 nucleotides match TRBD1. V lost 4 bases to trimming and J lost 4 bases; unmatched junction nucleotides: 5. Germline CDR1 reads SGHKS; CDR2 reads YYEKEE (reference sequence). The CDR3 loop spans 15 amino acids. The CDR3 spells CASSEGTGSTGELFF. The CDR3 region has the DNA TGTGCCAGCAGCGAGGGGACAGGGTCCACCGGGGAGCTGTTTTTT.

Many counts were recorded for this clonotype. The CDR3 is CASSPSGAGSYEQYV. The CDR3 DNA is TGTGCCAGCAGTCCATCGGGAGCGGGCTCCTACGAGCAGTACGTC. The chain uses TRBV12-3 or TRBV12-4 and TRBJ2-7; the D gene is possibly TRBD2 (6 bases). The V end lost 5 bases, the J end lost 0 bases, and 14 bases lay between the germline ends. This CDR3 comprises 15 residues.

The CDR3 DNA is TGTGCCAGCAGCCCTAGGGTACTGAACACTGAAGCTTTCTTT. Residues: CASSPRVLNTEAFF. The rearrangement uses TRBV7-9 and TRBJ1-1; the D is unclear. This CDR3 is 14 amino acids long. CDR1 and CDR2 (germline): SEHNR, FQNEAQ (reference sequence). V gave up 5 bases and J gave up 0 bases, with 10 bases separating them.

This clonotype appeared a few times. The V and J genes are TRBV5-4 and TRBJ1-2; D call uncertain. The CDR3 totals 11 residues. Germline CDR1 reads SGHNT; CDR2 reads YYREEE (reference sequence). With 0 bases removed from V and 6 bases from J, the gap between germline ends came to 3 bases. In nucleotides, the CDR3 is TGTGCCAGCAGCTTGGGCCATGGCTACACCTTC. This codes for CASSLGHGYTF.

Only a few counts were recorded for this clonotype. The rearrangement uses TRBV7-2 and TRBJ2-7; D is unclear. The CDR3 is 14 amino acids. Trimming removed 5 bases at V and 3 bases at J, with 14 bases between. Germline V gives CDR1 SGHTA, CDR2 FQGNSA. The CDR3 is CASSNNGVGYEQYF. Here the CDR3 DNA reads TGTGCCAGCAGCAACAATGGGGTCGGCTACGAGCAGTACTTC.

This clonotype was found many times. V is TRBV6-2 or TRBV6-3 and J is TRBJ2-7; D uncertain. This CDR3 is 13 amino acids long. Germline V CDR1 and CDR2: MNHEY, SVGEGT. Trimming cost V 7 bases and J 7 bases, with 17 bases left between them. In DNA form, the CDR3 reads TGTGCCAGCACCAACCCGAGTCGGAAGGAGCAGTACGTC. Encoded protein: CASTNPSRKEQYV.